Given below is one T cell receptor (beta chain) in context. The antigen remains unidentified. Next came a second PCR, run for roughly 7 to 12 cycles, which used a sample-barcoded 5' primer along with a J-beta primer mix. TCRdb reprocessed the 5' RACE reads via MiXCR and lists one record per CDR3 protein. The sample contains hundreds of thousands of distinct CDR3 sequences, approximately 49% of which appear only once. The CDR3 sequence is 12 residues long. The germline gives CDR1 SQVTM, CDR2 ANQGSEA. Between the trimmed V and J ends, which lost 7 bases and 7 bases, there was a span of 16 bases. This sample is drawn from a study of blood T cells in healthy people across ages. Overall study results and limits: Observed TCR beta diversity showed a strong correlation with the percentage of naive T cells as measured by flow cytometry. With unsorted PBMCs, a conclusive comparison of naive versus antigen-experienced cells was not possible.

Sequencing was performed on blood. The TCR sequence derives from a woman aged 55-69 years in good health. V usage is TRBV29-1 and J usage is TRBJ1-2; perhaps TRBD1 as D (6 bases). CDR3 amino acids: CSARDNSLGYTF. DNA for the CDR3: TGCAGCGCCCGGGACAACTCCCTTGGCTACACCTTC.